This is a list of T cell receptor beta chains from one sample in a study of cytomegalovirus exposure and HLA in healthy donors. Data came from immunoSEQ multiplex PCR; TCRdb stores just in-frame clones and leaves some out. The sample lists roughly 100,000 clones, around 77% occurring once. Sequenced input: PBMCs. Every receptor here comes from a woman aged 60-75 years in good health and CMV-seropositive. Both conserved end residues are part of each CDR3. The D gene is left open where the match is weak. A clone size is listed for some rows: how often the clone was seen (once, few, many), or a class if it is expanded.

J gene: TRBJ2-7
V gene: TRBV29-1
D gene: TRBD2
clone size: few
CDR3 protein: CSVEGLAGDYEQYF
CDR3 DNA: TGCAGCGTAGAGGGACTAGCGGGAGACTACGAGCAGTACTTC

J gene: TRBJ1-2
V gene: TRBV5-1
D gene: -
clone size: once
CDR3 protein: CASSPREGHGYTF
CDR3 DNA: TGCGCCAGCAGCCCCAGGGAAGGGCATGGCTACACCTTC

J gene: TRBJ1-6
V gene: TRBV6-1
D gene: -
clone size: -
CDR3 protein: CASSEALSGNPLHF
CDR3 DNA: TGTGCCAGCAGTGAAGCGCTTTCAGGGAATCCCCTCCACTTT

J gene: TRBJ2-1
V gene: TRBV15
D gene: TRBD2
clone size: -
CDR3 protein: CATSRQLAGEQFF
CDR3 DNA: TGTGCCACCAGCCGCCAGCTAGCGGGAGAGCAGTTCTTC

J gene: TRBJ2-3
V gene: TRBV5-8
D gene: -
clone size: -
CDR3 protein: CASSSTRRTDTQYF
CDR3 DNA: TGTGCCAGCAGCTCGACACGAAGGACAGATACGCAGTATTTT

J gene: TRBJ1-4
V gene: TRBV10-2
D gene: -
clone size: few
CDR3 protein: CASSNKQVSGEKLFF
CDR3 DNA: TGCGCCAGCAGTAATAAACAGGTTTCGGGTGAAAAACTGTTTTTT

J gene: TRBJ2-3
V gene: TRBV7-6
D gene: -
clone size: -
CDR3 protein: CASSLASGTSTDTQYF
CDR3 DNA: TGTGCCAGCAGCTTAGCTAGCGGAACTAGCACAGATACGCAGTATTTT

J gene: TRBJ2-3
V gene: TRBV6-6
D gene: -
clone size: once
CDR3 protein: CASSSLGRRRTDTQYF
CDR3 DNA: TGTGCCAGCAGTTCCCTCGGGCGGAGGCGCACAGATACGCAGTATTTT

J gene: TRBJ1-1
V gene: TRBV18
D gene: -
clone size: -
CDR3 protein: CASSPGHLNTEAFF
CDR3 DNA: TGTGCCAGCTCCCCGGGACACTTGAACACTGAAGCTTTCTTT

J gene: TRBJ2-7
V gene: TRBV7-8
D gene: TRBD2
clone size: few
CDR3 protein: CASSLVLAGAPLDYEQYF
CDR3 DNA: TGTGCCAGCAGCTTAGTTCTAGCGGGAGCTCCCTTAGACTACGAGCAGTACTTC

J gene: TRBJ2-1
V gene: TRBV11-3
D gene: TRBD1
clone size: -
CDR3 protein: CASSAVGTGAYNEQFF
CDR3 DNA: TGTGCCAGCAGCGCCGTGGGGACAGGGGCCTACAATGAGCAGTTCTTC

J gene: TRBJ2-1
V gene: TRBV2
D gene: TRBD2
clone size: -
CDR3 protein: CASSEAPSGRAYNEQFF
CDR3 DNA: TGTGCCAGCAGTGAAGCCCCTAGCGGGAGGGCCTACAATGAGCAGTTCTTC

J gene: TRBJ2-1
V gene: TRBV7-9
D gene: -
clone size: -
CDR3 protein: CASSPRGNPYNEQFF
CDR3 DNA: TGTGCCAGCAGTCCACGCGGGAATCCCTACAATGAGCAGTTCTTC

J gene: TRBJ2-1
V gene: TRBV7-6
D gene: TRBD2
clone size: -
CDR3 protein: CASSLVGTSVFNEQFF
CDR3 DNA: TGTGCCAGCAGCTTAGTGGGGACTAGCGTCTTCAATGAGCAGTTCTTC

J gene: TRBJ2-2
V gene: TRBV9
D gene: -
clone size: few
CDR3 protein: CASSGGSPGELFF
CDR3 DNA: TGTGCCAGCAGCGGCGGTAGCCCCGGGGAGCTGTTTTTT

J gene: TRBJ2-5
V gene: TRBV4-1
D gene: -
clone size: -
CDR3 protein: CASSQSTGPETQYF
CDR3 DNA: TGCGCCAGCAGCCAATCCACAGGTCCAGAGACCCAGTACTTC

J gene: TRBJ1-3
V gene: TRBV6-6
D gene: -
clone size: -
CDR3 protein: CASSYQGSNTIYF
CDR3 DNA: TGTGCCAGCAGTTACCAGGGATCGAACACCATATATTTT

J gene: TRBJ2-2
V gene: TRBV5-8
D gene: -
clone size: many
CDR3 protein: CASSLEERYTGELFF
CDR3 DNA: TGTGCCAGCAGCTTGGAAGAGCGGTACACCGGGGAGCTGTTTTTT

J gene: TRBJ2-7
V gene: TRBV4-1
D gene: -
clone size: -
CDR3 protein: CASSQSTGVAYEQYF
CDR3 DNA: TGCGCCAGCAGCCAATCGACAGGAGTGGCCTACGAGCAGTACTTC

J gene: TRBJ1-2
V gene: TRBV29-1
D gene: -
clone size: -
CDR3 protein: CSVRDTQGYTF
CDR3 DNA: TGCAGCGTCCGGGACACCCAGGGCTACACCTTC

J gene: TRBJ1-4
V gene: TRBV7-9
D gene: TRBD1
clone size: -
CDR3 protein: CSSSSPRDRNEKLFF
CDR3 DNA: TGTTCCAGCAGCTCCCCTCGGGACAGAAATGAAAAACTGTTTTTT

J gene: TRBJ1-1
V gene: TRBV30
D gene: TRBD1
clone size: -
CDR3 protein: CAWSDDRENTEAFF
CDR3 DNA: TGTGCCTGGAGTGACGACAGGGAGAACACTGAAGCTTTCTTT

J gene: TRBJ2-6
V gene: TRBV2
D gene: -
clone size: -
CDR3 protein: CASRRQVDGGANVLTF
CDR3 DNA: TGTGCCAGCAGGAGACAGGTGGATGGTGGGGCCAACGTCCTGACTTTC

J gene: TRBJ2-7
V gene: TRBV5-1
D gene: -
clone size: -
CDR3 protein: CASSRRGMGYEQYF
CDR3 DNA: TGCGCCAGCAGCCGCAGGGGAATGGGCTACGAGCAGTACTTC

J gene: TRBJ1-4
V gene: TRBV5-1
D gene: TRBD1
clone size: -
CDR3 protein: CASSLQGGGEKLFF
CDR3 DNA: TGCGCCAGCAGCTTGCAGGGGGGCGGTGAAAAACTGTTTTTT

J gene: TRBJ1-1
V gene: TRBV5-4
D gene: TRBD1
clone size: -
CDR3 protein: CASSWGQGAEAFF
CDR3 DNA: TGTGCCAGCAGCTGGGGACAGGGGGCTGAAGCTTTCTTT

J gene: TRBJ2-7
V gene: TRBV11-3
D gene: TRBD2
clone size: -
CDR3 protein: CASSPSGLSSYEQYF
CDR3 DNA: TGTGCCAGCAGCCCTAGCGGGCTTAGCTCCTACGAGCAGTACTTC

J gene: TRBJ2-1
V gene: TRBV4-1
D gene: TRBD2
clone size: few
CDR3 protein: CASSQGLAGYPYNEQFF
CDR3 DNA: TGCGCCAGCAGCCAGGGACTAGCGGGATATCCCTACAATGAGCAGTTCTTC